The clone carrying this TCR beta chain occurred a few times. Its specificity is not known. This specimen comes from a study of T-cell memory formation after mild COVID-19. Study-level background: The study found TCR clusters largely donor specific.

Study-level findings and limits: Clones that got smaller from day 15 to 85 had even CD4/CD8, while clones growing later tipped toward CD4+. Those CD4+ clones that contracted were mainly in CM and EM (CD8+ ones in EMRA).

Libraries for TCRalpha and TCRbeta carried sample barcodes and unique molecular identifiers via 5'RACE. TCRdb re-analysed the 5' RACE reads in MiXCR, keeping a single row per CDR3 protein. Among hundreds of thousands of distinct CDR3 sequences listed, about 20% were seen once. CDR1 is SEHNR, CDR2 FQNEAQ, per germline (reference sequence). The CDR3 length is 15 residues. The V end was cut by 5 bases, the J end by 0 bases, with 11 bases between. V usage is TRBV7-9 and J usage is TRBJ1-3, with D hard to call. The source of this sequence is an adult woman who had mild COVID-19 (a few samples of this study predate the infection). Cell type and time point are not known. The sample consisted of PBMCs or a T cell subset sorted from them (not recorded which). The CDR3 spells CASSPNAISGNTIYF. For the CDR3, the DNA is TGTGCCAGCAGCCCAAATGCCATCTCTGGAAACACCATATATTTT. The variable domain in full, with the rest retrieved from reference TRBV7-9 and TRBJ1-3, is DTGVSQNPRHKITKRGQNVTFRCDPISEHNRLYWYRQTLGQGPEFLTYFQNEAQLEKSRLLSDRFSAERPKGSFSTLEIQRTEQGDSAMYLCASSPNAISGNTIYFGEGSWLTVV.